This is a list of T cell receptor beta chains from one sample in a study of early T cells in non-severe SARS-CoV-2 infection. Via MiXCR, TCRdb re-called the 5' RACE reads, giving one row per CDR3 protein. The repertoire holds more than 25,000 distinct CDR3 sequences, with 5% to 7% as singletons. The sequenced sample consisted of whole blood. These receptors originate from an adult who was a healthcare worker with PCR-confirmed SARS-CoV-2 infection or an uninfected control (not recorded which). Both conserved end residues are part of each CDR3. A D gene is named only where the DNA matches it firmly. Sizes are listed as once, few, many, or a class for an expanded clone.

j_gene: TRBJ2-5; abundance: many; d_gene: -; v_gene: TRBV5-1; CDR3nt: TGCGCCAGCAGCCACGCACCAGGGTTAAAAGAGACCCAGTACTTC; CDR3aa: CASSHAPGLKETQYF
j_gene: TRBJ2-3; abundance: many; d_gene: TRBD1; v_gene: TRBV29-1; CDR3nt: TGCAGCGCCGGGACAGGGTCAGATACGCAGTATTTT; CDR3aa: CSAGTGSDTQYF
j_gene: TRBJ2-3; abundance: many; d_gene: -; v_gene: TRBV20-1; CDR3nt: TGCAGTGCTAGAGAACGGGGCGTTATCACAGATACGCAGTATTTT; CDR3aa: CSARERGVITDTQYF
j_gene: TRBJ2-7; abundance: few; d_gene: -; v_gene: TRBV28; CDR3nt: TGTGCCAGCAGTTTATCTCCAGACTCCTACGAGCAGTACTTC; CDR3aa: CASSLSPDSYEQYF
j_gene: TRBJ2-2; abundance: many; d_gene: -; v_gene: TRBV7-9; CDR3nt: TGTGCCAGCAGCATCACTAGCTCCACCGGGGAGCTGTTTTTT; CDR3aa: CASSITSSTGELFF
j_gene: TRBJ2-7; abundance: many; d_gene: TRBD1; v_gene: TRBV6-2/TRBV6-3; CDR3nt: TGTGCCAGCAGTCCGGACAGGGTCTACGAGCAGTACTTC; CDR3aa: CASSPDRVYEQYF
j_gene: TRBJ1-1; abundance: many; d_gene: -; v_gene: TRBV7-9; CDR3nt: TGTGCCAGCAGCCAAGACAGGTTTTCAACTGAAGCTTTCTTT; CDR3aa: CASSQDRFSTEAFF
j_gene: TRBJ2-7; abundance: few; d_gene: -; v_gene: TRBV7-2; CDR3nt: TGTGCCAGCAGCGTCGGTCCGGGAGAAGGTCGGGAGCAGTACTTC; CDR3aa: CASSVGPGEGREQYF
j_gene: TRBJ2-7; abundance: many; d_gene: -; v_gene: TRBV11-2; CDR3nt: TGTGCCAGCAGCCCCAGGGCCGGGGCCGAGCAGTACTTC; CDR3aa: CASSPRAGAEQYF
j_gene: TRBJ2-3; abundance: many; d_gene: -; v_gene: TRBV5-6; CDR3nt: TGTGCCAGCAGCTTGACAGCGGATACGCAGTATTTT; CDR3aa: CASSLTADTQYF
j_gene: TRBJ2-7; abundance: few; d_gene: -; v_gene: TRBV18; CDR3nt: TGTGCCAGCTCACCGTCAATAGCCGGTACCTACGAGCAGTACTTC; CDR3aa: CASSPSIAGTYEQYF
j_gene: TRBJ1-5; abundance: many; d_gene: TRBD1; v_gene: TRBV6-2/TRBV6-3; CDR3nt: TGTGCCAGCAGTGCGGGACAGAATAGCAATCAGCCCCAGCATTTT; CDR3aa: CASSAGQNSNQPQHF
j_gene: TRBJ2-4; abundance: many; d_gene: -; v_gene: TRBV12-3/TRBV12-4; CDR3nt: TGTGCCAGCAGTTCTCAGGGGGGGGCCAAAAACATTCAGTACTTC; CDR3aa: CASSSQGGAKNIQYF
j_gene: TRBJ2-7; abundance: many; d_gene: -; v_gene: TRBV4-3; CDR3nt: TGCGCCAGCAGCCAAGGTCAGGGGAGCTCCTACGAGCAGTACTTC; CDR3aa: CASSQGQGSSYEQYF
j_gene: TRBJ2-1; abundance: few; d_gene: -; v_gene: TRBV5-1; CDR3nt: TGCGCCAGCAGCTTTACAGGCGAATCCTACAATGAGCAGTTCTTC; CDR3aa: CASSFTGESYNEQFF
j_gene: TRBJ2-2; abundance: many; d_gene: -; v_gene: TRBV6-6; CDR3nt: TGTGCCAGCTGGGGGCTAGAGGGCGGGGAGCTGTTTTTT; CDR3aa: CASWGLEGGELFF
j_gene: TRBJ2-5; abundance: many; d_gene: TRBD2; v_gene: TRBV24-1; CDR3nt: TGTGCCACCGGGACCCCGGGAGGCGAGACCCAGTACTTC; CDR3aa: CATGTPGGETQYF
j_gene: TRBJ1-2; abundance: few; d_gene: -; v_gene: TRBV12-3/TRBV12-4; CDR3nt: TGTGCCAGCACCATTACCCGGGGCTATGGCTACACCTTC; CDR3aa: CASTITRGYGYTF
j_gene: TRBJ2-7; abundance: many; d_gene: -; v_gene: TRBV3-1; CDR3nt: TGTGCCAGCAGTCGCGGTGGGACCCCATTCCCGTACTTC; CDR3aa: CASSRGGTPFPYF
j_gene: TRBJ2-7; abundance: few; d_gene: TRBD2; v_gene: TRBV12-3/TRBV12-4; CDR3nt: TGTGCCAGCAGTCCCTTCCAGCGGGAGGACGAGCAGTACTTC; CDR3aa: CASSPFQREDEQYF
j_gene: TRBJ2-5; abundance: few; d_gene: -; v_gene: TRBV11-2; CDR3nt: TGTGCCAGCAGCTTAGGGAGCCTCGAGGAGACCCAGTACTTC; CDR3aa: CASSLGSLEETQYF
j_gene: TRBJ2-1; abundance: many; d_gene: TRBD1; v_gene: TRBV7-2; CDR3nt: TGTGCCAGCAGCCACGATTGGGACAGGGCTTTCTTC; CDR3aa: CASSHDWDRAFF
j_gene: TRBJ2-1; abundance: many; d_gene: TRBD1; v_gene: TRBV6-5; CDR3nt: TGTGCCAGCAGTTACGGGACAGGGGGCTTATGGACCATTAATAATGAGCAGTTCTTC; CDR3aa: CASSYGTGGLWTINNEQFF
j_gene: TRBJ1-3; abundance: many; d_gene: -; v_gene: TRBV30; CDR3nt: TGTGCCTGGACTTTTGATAAAATCTCTGGAAACACCATATATTTT; CDR3aa: CAWTFDKISGNTIYF
j_gene: TRBJ2-1; abundance: many; d_gene: -; v_gene: TRBV21-1; CDR3nt: TGTGCCAGCAGCTTGGCTCGGACGTCTGAGCAGTTCTTC; CDR3aa: CASSLARTSEQFF
j_gene: TRBJ1-5; abundance: many; d_gene: -; v_gene: TRBV20-1; CDR3nt: TGCAGTGCTAGAGACCCATCAGCGGGTCAGCCCCAGCATTTT; CDR3aa: CSARDPSAGQPQHF
j_gene: TRBJ1-2; abundance: many; d_gene: TRBD1; v_gene: TRBV12-3/TRBV12-4; CDR3nt: TGTGCCAGCAGTCGCACAGGGGGTGGCCCTGGCTACACCTTC; CDR3aa: CASSRTGGGPGYTF
j_gene: TRBJ1-6; abundance: many; d_gene: TRBD1; v_gene: TRBV6-1; CDR3nt: TGTGCCAGCAGTGAAGGGACAGGGGGTAATTCACCCCTCCACTTT; CDR3aa: CASSEGTGGNSPLHF
j_gene: TRBJ2-3; abundance: few; d_gene: -; v_gene: TRBV7-2; CDR3nt: TGTGCCAGCAGCCACCCTAGGGGGGCAGGAAGCACAGATACGCAGTATTTT; CDR3aa: CASSHPRGAGSTDTQYF
j_gene: TRBJ2-1; abundance: few; d_gene: -; v_gene: TRBV12-3/TRBV12-4; CDR3nt: TGTGCCAGCAGCCCGAAGTTCCCCTACAATGAGCAGTTCTTC; CDR3aa: CASSPKFPYNEQFF
j_gene: TRBJ2-7; abundance: few; d_gene: TRBD1; v_gene: TRBV7-9; CDR3nt: TGTGCCAGCAGCATATCCGGGACAGGGACGCAGGAGCAGTACTTC; CDR3aa: CASSISGTGTQEQYF
j_gene: TRBJ2-7; abundance: many; d_gene: TRBD1; v_gene: TRBV4-3; CDR3nt: TGCGCCAGCAGTCCCCACAACAGGGGCGACGACGAGCAGTACTTC; CDR3aa: CASSPHNRGDDEQYF
j_gene: TRBJ1-1; abundance: medium-sized; d_gene: TRBD1; v_gene: TRBV7-9; CDR3nt: TGTGCCAGCAGCCCTTACACAGGAGGACAGGATCCCGGGGAAGCTTTCTTT; CDR3aa: CASSPYTGGQDPGEAFF
j_gene: TRBJ1-2; abundance: many; d_gene: -; v_gene: TRBV20-1; CDR3nt: TGCAGTGCAATTCACGGGGAGATCTATGGCTACACCTTC; CDR3aa: CSAIHGEIYGYTF
j_gene: TRBJ1-2; abundance: many; d_gene: -; v_gene: TRBV18; CDR3nt: TGTGCCAGCTCACCCACAGCAAACTATGGCTACACCTTC; CDR3aa: CASSPTANYGYTF